Listed below are T cell receptor beta chains from one sample, sequenced in a study of blood T cells in healthy people across ages. Using its own MiXCR run on the 5' RACE reads, TCRdb lists one record per CDR3 protein. This table has about 800,000 distinct CDR3 sequences, about 25% appearing once. The data were also submitted as part of a second study, on T cells of mothers and their children.

The sequenced material came from blood. These receptors were obtained from a boy younger than 18 in good health. Both conserved end residues are part of each CDR3. A D gene is named only where the DNA matches it firmly. The listing skips clone size in some rows; elsewhere it reads once, few, many or a size class.

CDR3 protein: CSVVPPLAGGRVNEQFF
CDR3 DNA: TGCAGCGTTGTCCCCCCGTTAGCGGGAGGGCGTGTCAATGAGCAGTTCTTC
CDR3 length: 17
J gene: TRBJ2-1
D gene: TRBD2
V gene: TRBV29-1
clone size: once

CDR3 protein: CASSYGTVNSYEQYF
CDR3 DNA: TGTGCCAGCAGCTACGGGACGGTCAATTCCTACGAGCAGTACTTC
CDR3 length: 15
J gene: TRBJ2-7
D gene: NA
V gene: TRBV7-8
clone size: NA

CDR3 protein: CASSRTWTGGQETQYF
CDR3 DNA: TGCGCCAGCAGCCGGACCTGGACAGGGGGCCAAGAGACCCAGTACTTC
CDR3 length: 16
J gene: TRBJ2-5
D gene: TRBD1
V gene: TRBV5-1
clone size: few

CDR3 protein: CASSLARDSETQYF
CDR3 DNA: TGTGCCAGCAGCTTGGCCCGGGACTCAGAGACCCAGTACTTC
CDR3 length: 14
J gene: TRBJ2-5
D gene: NA
V gene: TRBV7-2
clone size: NA

CDR3 protein: CSARQPSYEQYF
CDR3 DNA: TGCAGTGCTCGCCAGCCCTCCTACGAGCAGTACTTC
CDR3 length: 12
J gene: TRBJ2-7
D gene: NA
V gene: TRBV20-1
clone size: NA

CDR3 protein: CSVTWGPYNEQFF
CDR3 DNA: TGCAGCGTGACATGGGGCCCTTACAATGAGCAGTTCTTC
CDR3 length: 13
J gene: TRBJ2-1
D gene: NA
V gene: TRBV29-1
clone size: NA

CDR3 protein: CSARFPNRATDTQYF
CDR3 DNA: TGCAGTGCTAGGTTCCCGAATCGGGCCACAGATACGCAGTATTTT
CDR3 length: 15
J gene: TRBJ2-3
D gene: NA
V gene: TRBV20-1
clone size: NA

CDR3 protein: CASSLEWGPWETQYF
CDR3 DNA: TGTGCCAGCAGCTTAGAATGGGGGCCATGGGAGACCCAGTACTTC
CDR3 length: 15
J gene: TRBJ2-5
D gene: NA
V gene: TRBV7-2
clone size: NA

CDR3 protein: CASSRVTGGVYEQYF
CDR3 DNA: TGCGCCAGCAGCCGGGTCACAGGAGGGGTCTACGAGCAGTACTTC
CDR3 length: 15
J gene: TRBJ2-7
D gene: NA
V gene: TRBV5-1
clone size: NA

CDR3 protein: CAWSERVRVSGNTIYF
CDR3 DNA: TGTGCCTGGAGTGAGAGGGTCAGAGTCTCTGGAAACACCATATATTTT
CDR3 length: 16
J gene: TRBJ1-3
D gene: NA
V gene: TRBV30
clone size: NA

CDR3 protein: CASSRFKSLAGAWGETQYF
CDR3 DNA: TGTGCCAGCAGCAGATTCAAGTCGCTAGCGGGGGCCTGGGGTGAGACCCAGTACTTC
CDR3 length: 19
J gene: TRBJ2-5
D gene: TRBD2
V gene: TRBV9
clone size: few

CDR3 protein: CASSQVTGDTEAFF
CDR3 DNA: TGCGCCAGCAGCCAGGTTACAGGGGACACTGAAGCTTTCTTT
CDR3 length: 14
J gene: TRBJ1-1
D gene: TRBD1
V gene: TRBV4-3
clone size: NA

CDR3 protein: CASSEGALAVGYTQYF
CDR3 DNA: TGTGCCAGCAGTGAGGGCGCCCTAGCTGTGGGATATACGCAGTATTTT
CDR3 length: 16
J gene: TRBJ2-3
D gene: NA
V gene: TRBV25-1
clone size: NA

CDR3 protein: CASSSWDSSYEQYF
CDR3 DNA: TGTGCCAGCAGCTCTTGGGATAGCTCCTACGAGCAGTACTTC
CDR3 length: 14
J gene: TRBJ2-7
D gene: NA
V gene: TRBV7-2
clone size: NA

CDR3 protein: CASTPGQREQYF
CDR3 DNA: TGTGCCAGCACCCCGGGACAGCGAGAGCAGTACTTC
CDR3 length: 12
J gene: TRBJ2-7
D gene: TRBD1
V gene: TRBV28
clone size: few

CDR3 protein: CASGNIRETQYF
CDR3 DNA: TGTGCCAGCGGGAACATACGAGAGACCCAGTACTTC
CDR3 length: 12
J gene: TRBJ2-5
D gene: NA
V gene: TRBV6-2/TRBV6-3
clone size: few

CDR3 protein: CASSYVHTDPQYF
CDR3 DNA: TGTGCCAGCAGTTACGTCCACACAGATCCGCAGTATTTT
CDR3 length: 13
J gene: TRBJ2-3
D gene: NA
V gene: TRBV6-2/TRBV6-3
clone size: NA

CDR3 protein: CASSLGGTGETQYF
CDR3 DNA: TGTGCCAGCAGCCTAGGGGGGACCGGGGAGACCCAGTACTTC
CDR3 length: 14
J gene: TRBJ2-5
D gene: NA
V gene: TRBV7-3
clone size: many

CDR3 protein: CASSQNRGSYEQYF
CDR3 DNA: TGCGCCAGCAGCCAAAACAGGGGGTCCTACGAGCAGTACTTC
CDR3 length: 14
J gene: TRBJ2-7
D gene: TRBD1
V gene: TRBV4-3
clone size: many

CDR3 protein: CASAVYNEQFF
CDR3 DNA: TGTGCCAGCGCAGTGTACAATGAGCAGTTCTTC
CDR3 length: 11
J gene: TRBJ2-1
D gene: NA
V gene: TRBV12-3/TRBV12-4
clone size: NA

CDR3 protein: CASSEYRTTYEQYF
CDR3 DNA: TGTGCCAGCAGTGAATATCGGACAACCTACGAGCAGTACTTC
CDR3 length: 14
J gene: TRBJ2-7
D gene: NA
V gene: TRBV25-1
clone size: NA

CDR3 protein: CASSKAHSTNTGELFF
CDR3 DNA: TGTGCCAGCAGCAAAGCACATAGTACCAACACCGGGGAGCTGTTTTTT
CDR3 length: 16
J gene: TRBJ2-2
D gene: NA
V gene: TRBV21-1
clone size: NA

CDR3 protein: CSAPTGANQPQHF
CDR3 DNA: TGCAGTGCACCTACCGGGGCCAATCAGCCCCAGCATTTT
CDR3 length: 13
J gene: TRBJ1-5
D gene: NA
V gene: TRBV20-1
clone size: NA

CDR3 protein: CASSVAASAGANVLTF
CDR3 DNA: TGTGCCAGCAGCGTAGCTGCCAGCGCTGGGGCCAACGTCCTGACTTTC
CDR3 length: 16
J gene: TRBJ2-6
D gene: NA
V gene: TRBV9
clone size: NA

CDR3 protein: CASSLLEDGYNEQFF
CDR3 DNA: TGTGCCAGCAGTTTACTCGAGGACGGTTACAATGAGCAGTTCTTC
CDR3 length: 15
J gene: TRBJ2-1
D gene: NA
V gene: TRBV28
clone size: few

CDR3 protein: CASSSTRVTSTDAQYF
CDR3 DNA: TGTGCCAGCAGCTCGACCCGCGTTACTAGCACAGATGCGCAGTATTTT
CDR3 length: 16
J gene: TRBJ2-3
D gene: NA
V gene: TRBV7-9
clone size: NA